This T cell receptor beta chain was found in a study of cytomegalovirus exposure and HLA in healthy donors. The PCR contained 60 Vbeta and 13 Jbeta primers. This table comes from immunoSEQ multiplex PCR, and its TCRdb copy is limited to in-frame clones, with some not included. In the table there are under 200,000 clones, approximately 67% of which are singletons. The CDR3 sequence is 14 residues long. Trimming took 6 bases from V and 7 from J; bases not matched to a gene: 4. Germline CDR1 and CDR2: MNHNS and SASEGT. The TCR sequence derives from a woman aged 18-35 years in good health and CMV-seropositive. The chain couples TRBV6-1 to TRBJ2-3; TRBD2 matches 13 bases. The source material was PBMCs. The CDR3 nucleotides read TGTGCCAGCAGCGGGACTAGCGGGACAAATACGCAGTATTTT. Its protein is CASSGTSGTNTQYF.